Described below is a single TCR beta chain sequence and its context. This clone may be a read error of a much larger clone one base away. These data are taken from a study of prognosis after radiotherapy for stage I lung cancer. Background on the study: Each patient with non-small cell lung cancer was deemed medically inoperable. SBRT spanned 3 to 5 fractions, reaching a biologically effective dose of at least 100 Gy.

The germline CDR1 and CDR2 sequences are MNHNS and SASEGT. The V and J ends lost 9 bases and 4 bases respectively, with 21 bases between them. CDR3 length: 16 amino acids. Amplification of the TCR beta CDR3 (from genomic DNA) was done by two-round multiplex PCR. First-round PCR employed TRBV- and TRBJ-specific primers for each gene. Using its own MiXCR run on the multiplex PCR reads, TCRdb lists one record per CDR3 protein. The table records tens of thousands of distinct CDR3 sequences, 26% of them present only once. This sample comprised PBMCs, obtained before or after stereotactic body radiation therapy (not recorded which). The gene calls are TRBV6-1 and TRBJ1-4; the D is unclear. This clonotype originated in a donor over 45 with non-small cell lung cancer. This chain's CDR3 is CASFSSSLQVNEKLFF. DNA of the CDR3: TGTGCCAGTTTTTCCTCTTCCCTTCAGGTTAATGAAAAACTGTTTTTT.